These 7 T cell receptor beta chains were sequenced from one sample in a study of CD8+ T cells in alopecia areata. Extraction and reverse transcription of RNA yielded cDNA as the sequencing template. This table comes from immunoSEQ multiplex PCR, and its TCRdb copy is limited to in-frame clones, with some not included. Here the sample spans around 120,000 clones, roughly 50% being singletons. Input material: NKG2D-low CD8+ T cells sorted from blood. Receptors originate from a human donor with alopecia areata.

This clone was picked up a small number of times. V and J are TRBV29-1 and TRBJ2-1; TRBD2 matches at 8 bases. Germline values: CDR1 SQVTM, CDR2 ANQGSEA. There are 15 residues in the CDR3. J gave up 4 bases and V 8 bases, and 13 bases lay outside the gene matches. CDR3 sequence reads: CSFEPLAGAYNEQFF. CDR3 nucleotides: TGCAGCTTCGAACCGCTAGCGGGCGCTTACAATGAGCAGTTCTTC.

In its sample, this clone was seen a few times. The rearrangement joins TRBV30 to TRBJ2-5; D is perhaps TRBD1 (6 bases). This CDR3 has 13 amino acids. Germline CDR1 GTSNPN, CDR2 SVGIG (reference sequence). The V end lost 0 bases, the J end lost 5 bases, and 10 bases lay between the germline ends. In nucleotides, the CDR3 is TGTGCCTGGAGTGTAGTCCAGGGGGAGACCCAGTACTTC. Translation: CAWSVVQGETQYF.

This clone has a single count. The genes are TRBV29-1 and TRBJ1-2, with TRBD1 identical over 7 bases. CDR3 length: 13 amino acids. In germline, CDR1 is SQVTM, CDR2 ANQGSEA. The ends lost 6 bases at V and 5 bases at J; junction bases unmatched: 9. Here the CDR3 reads CSVWGTVAYGYTF. The CDR3, as DNA: TGCAGCGTCTGGGGGACAGTCGCTTATGGCTACACCTTC.

The CDR3 nucleotides read TGCAGCGTTGAGTTGTACGGGGGACTGGACGAGCAGTACTTC. Residues: CSVELYGGLDEQYF. V is TRBV29-1 and J is TRBJ2-7, with a tentative D call TRBD2 (6 bases). Germline V gene data show CDR1 as SQVTM and CDR2 as ANQGSEA. V lost 3 bases and J 5 bases, leaving 17 bases between the germline ends. The CDR3 spans 14 residues.

This clone is a singleton in its sample. J is TRBJ1-4 and V is TRBV4-1; 9 nucleotides align to TRBD1. V shed 4 bases, J shed 6 bases, and the junction held 3 bases outside the gene matches. This CDR3 comprises 14 residues. CDR1 and CDR2 (germline): MGHRA, YSYEKL. This chain's CDR3 is CASSLRQGDEKLFF. The DNA for the CDR3 is TGCGCCAGCAGCCTCCGACAGGGGGATGAAAAACTGTTTTTT.

J is TRBJ2-7 and V is TRBV2; 9 bases align to TRBD1. The CDR3 contains 14 residues. The ends lost 7 bases at V and 4 bases at J; junction bases unmatched: 8. Germline CDR1 and CDR2: SNHLY and FYNNEI. CDR3 in DNA: TGTGCCAGCATCTACGGGACAGGGATGTACGAGCAGTACTTC. It yields the protein CASIYGTGMYEQYF.

J is TRBJ2-1 and V is TRBV29-1, with D possibly matching TRBD1 (5 bases). Germline CDR1 reads SQVTM; CDR2 reads ANQGSEA. V was shortened by 2 bases and J by 2 bases, with 13 bases between the two germline ends. The CDR3 is 15 amino acids. In DNA form, the CDR3 reads TGCAGCGTTGAAAATCCCCAGGGCGCCTACAATGAGCAGTTCTTC. Protein: CSVENPQGAYNEQFF.